The clone carrying this T cell receptor (beta chain) has a count of ten or more. CDR1 is DFQATT, CDR2 SNEGSKA, per germline (reference sequence). The CDR3 has 13 amino acids. The V end lost 1 base, the J end lost 2 bases, and 6 bases lay between the germline ends. The source of the sample is a study of molecular identifiers for immune sequencing clone quantification. The sorting of naive CD8 T cells used the CD8+CD4-CCR7+CD45RA+ phenotype. TCRdb re-called the PCR reads with MiXCR, one entry per CDR3 protein. Here the sample spans 490,000 or so distinct CDR3 sequences, roughly 24% being singletons. The chain recombines TRBV20-1 with TRBJ2-4; no definite D call. Sequenced: naive CD8+ T cells from blood, with Jurkat cell RNA spiked in. Documented subset: FACS-sorted CD8+CD4-CCR7+CD45RA+ naive T cells. This clonotype was sampled from a human donor in good health. Some libraries in this study had Jurkat cell RNA spiked in. The CDR3 reads CSARVPTKNIQYF. CDR3 nucleotide sequence: TGCAGTGCTAGAGTACCCACCAAAAACATTCAGTACTTC.